The 3 T cell receptor beta chains below all came from one sample that was sequenced in a study of blood T cell repertoires in COVID-19. Some clones are missing from TCRdb's copy, which holds only in-frame ones; the method was immunoSEQ multiplex PCR. The sample has over 200,000 clones, about 90% seen once. The source material was peripheral blood. Receptors originate from a man aged 40-50 years with active or convalescent COVID-19.

The V and J genes are TRBV28 and TRBJ1-5; TRBD1 agrees at 12 bases. The CDR3 has 15 amino acids. Looked up from germline, CDR1 is MDHEN and CDR2 is SYDVKM. Trimming removed 6 bases from V and 7 bases from J; junction bases left unmatched: 7. The CDR3 sequence: CASRSPGTGGQPQHF. The CDR3 bases are TGTGCCAGCAGAAGTCCCGGGACAGGGGGCCAGCCCCAGCATTTT.

J is TRBJ2-1 and V is TRBV4-1; maybe TRBD2 (6 bases). V was cut by 6 bases and J by 2 bases, with 14 bases left in between. The germline V gene encodes CDR1 MGHRA and CDR2 YSYEKL. The CDR3 runs 15 residues. CDR3 amino acids: CASSPQGGAYNEQFF. The CDR3 coding sequence is TGCGCCAGCAGTCCCCAGGGAGGTGCCTACAATGAGCAGTTCTTC.

The genes are TRBV5-6 and TRBJ1-2, with D hard to call. V was pared by 2 bases and J by 0 bases, with 8 bases between. The CDR3 totals 14 residues. Germline CDR1 reads SGHDT; CDR2 reads YYEEEE. CDR3 residues: CASSFRVANYGYTF. In DNA, the CDR3 is TGTGCCAGCAGCTTTCGAGTTGCTAACTATGGCTACACCTTC.